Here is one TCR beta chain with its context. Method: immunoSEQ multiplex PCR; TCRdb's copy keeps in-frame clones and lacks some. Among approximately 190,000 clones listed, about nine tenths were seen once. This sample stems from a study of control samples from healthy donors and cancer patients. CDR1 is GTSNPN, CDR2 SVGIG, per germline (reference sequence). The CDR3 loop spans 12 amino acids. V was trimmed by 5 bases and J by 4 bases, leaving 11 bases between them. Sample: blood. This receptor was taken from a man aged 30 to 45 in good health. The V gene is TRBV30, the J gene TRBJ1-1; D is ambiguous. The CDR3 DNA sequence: TGTGCCTGGGGGCAATTTGGCACTGAAGCTTTCTTT. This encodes CAWGQFGTEAFF. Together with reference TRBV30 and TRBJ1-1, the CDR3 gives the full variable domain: SQTIHQWPATLVQPVGSPLSLECTVEGTSNPNLYWYRQAAGRGLQLLFYSVGIGQISSEVPQNLSASRPQDRQFILSSKKLLLSDSGFYLCAWGQFGTEAFFGQGTRLTVV.